The T cell receptor (beta chain) under discussion was sequenced for a study of cytomegalovirus exposure and HLA in healthy donors. Study overall: T cells numbering around 190 million yielded 95 million to 140 million unique TCR beta sequences in an earlier analysis. About 85 million unique TCRs from HLA-typed donors were held in an early release of data. Points from the study as a whole: A highly shared variant cluster was judged a likely technical artifact.

Primers included in the PCR were 60 Vbeta and 13 Jbeta primers. Only in-frame clones appear in the TCRdb table, and some are missing; sequencing was by immunoSEQ multiplex PCR. The sample shows some 150,000 clones, roughly 76% of them seen only once. On this clone: Antigen specificity is unknown.

Specimen: PBMCs. This receptor was obtained from a woman between 45 and 65 years old in good health and CMV-seronegative.

In nucleotides, the CDR3 is TGTGCCAGCAGCTGGGTTGAAGGGGGCGAGCAGTACTTC. Its translation: CASSWVEGGEQYF. The chain uses TRBV9 and TRBJ2-5; possibly TRBD1 for D (6 bases). The assigned J gene may be wrong: the sequence end matches TRBJ2-7 better. This CDR3 contains 13 residues. Per germline, CDR1 SGDLS and CDR2 YYNGEE.